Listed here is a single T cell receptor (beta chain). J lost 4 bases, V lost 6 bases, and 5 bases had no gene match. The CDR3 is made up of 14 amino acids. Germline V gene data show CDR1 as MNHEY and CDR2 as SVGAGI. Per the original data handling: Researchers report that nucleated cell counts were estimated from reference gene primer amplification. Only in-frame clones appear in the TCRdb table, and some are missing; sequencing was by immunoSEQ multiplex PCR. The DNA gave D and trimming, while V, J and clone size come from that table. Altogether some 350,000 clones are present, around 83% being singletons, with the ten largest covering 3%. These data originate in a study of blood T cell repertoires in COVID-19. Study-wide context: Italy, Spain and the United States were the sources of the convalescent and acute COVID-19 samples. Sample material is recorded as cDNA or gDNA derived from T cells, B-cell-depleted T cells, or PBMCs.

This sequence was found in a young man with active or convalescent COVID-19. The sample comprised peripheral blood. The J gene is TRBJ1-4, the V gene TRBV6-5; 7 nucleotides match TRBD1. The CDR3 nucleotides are TGTGCCAGCAGCCGGGACAGTCTTAATGAAAAACTGTTTTTT. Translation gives CASSRDSLNEKLFF.